Presented here are 25 T cell receptor beta chains from one specimen sequenced in a study of cytomegalovirus exposure and HLA in healthy donors. Vbeta (60) and Jbeta (13) primers were used in the PCR. TCRdb's table, derived via immunoSEQ multiplex PCR, lists solely in-frame clones and lacks some. The data show about 180,000 clones, about 82% seen once. Sequencing was performed on PBMCs. These receptors all come from a man aged 18 to 30 in good health and CMV-seronegative.

The chain couples TRBV27 to TRBJ1-5; TRBD1 aligns across 7 bases. This CDR3 is 14 amino acids long. The ends lost 3 bases at V and 5 bases at J; junction bases unmatched: 4. Germline assignment: CDR1 MNHEY and CDR2 SMNVEV (reference sequence). As DNA, the CDR3 is TGTGCCAGCAGTTTTAACAGGGGAGATCAGCCCCAGCATTTT. The encoded protein is CASSFNRGDQPQHF.

The gene calls are TRBV5-4 and TRBJ1-3; a weak D match, TRBD1 (6 bases). Per the germline V gene, CDR1 is SGHNT and CDR2 is YYREEE (reference sequence). V was shortened by 7 bases and J by 1 base, with 15 bases between the two germline ends. The CDR3 is 15 amino acids. CDR3 coding DNA: TGTGCCAGCTACCCACAGGGCTCGTCTGGAAACACCATATATTTT. This encodes CASYPQGSSGNTIYF.

The rearrangement uses TRBV29-1 and TRBJ2-5; 8 nucleotides match TRBD2. The CDR3 loop spans 14 amino acids. J lost 4 bases, V lost 8 bases, and 12 bases had no gene match. Germline assignment: CDR1 SQVTM and CDR2 ANQGSEA. CDR3 loop: CSTRAGRARETQYF. CDR3 coding DNA: TGCAGCACTCGCGCCGGGAGGGCCCGAGAGACCCAGTACTTC. The full variable domain, completed using reference TRBV29-1 and TRBJ2-5, is SAVISQKPSRDICQRGTSLTIQCQVDSQVTMMFWYRQQPGQSLTLIATANQGSEATYESGFVIDKFPISRPNLTFSTLTVSNMSPEDSSIYLCSTRAGRARETQYFGPGTRLLVL.

V gene TRBV5-4 combines with J gene TRBJ2-1; 11 bases match TRBD2. The CDR3 length is 16 residues. Trimming took 0 bases from V and 12 from J; bases not matched to a gene: 11. Germline CDR1 and CDR2: SGHNT and YYREEE (reference sequence). CDR3 loop: CASSLAASGRTAGQFF. DNA of the CDR3: TGTGCCAGCAGCTTGGCCGCTAGCGGGAGGACTGCCGGGCAGTTCTTC.

The rearrangement links TRBV30 to TRBJ1-2, with a tentative D call TRBD1 (5 bases). Trimming pared 0 bases from V and 3 bases from J, leaving 14 bases between. The CDR3 covers 15 residues. The germline V gene encodes CDR1 GTSNPN and CDR2 SVGIG (reference sequence). CDR3 in amino acids: CAWSVPSGLYYGYTF. Here the CDR3 DNA reads TGTGCCTGGAGTGTACCCTCAGGGCTCTACTATGGCTACACCTTC.

The CDR3 DNA reads TGTGCCTGGAAGGGGCGGGGGGGTCTCACAGATACGCAGTATTTT. It codes for CAWKGRGGLTDTQYF. This chain links TRBV30 with TRBJ2-3; 9 nucleotides match TRBD2. V lost 4 bases to trimming and J lost 2 bases; unmatched junction nucleotides: 7. The V gene's germline CDR1 is GTSNPN and CDR2 SVGIG (reference sequence). This CDR3 is built from 15 residues.

J is TRBJ1-1 and V is TRBV27, with D possibly being TRBD1 (6 bases). CDR1 is MNHEY and CDR2 is SMNVEV in the germline V gene (reference sequence). The CDR3 is 12 amino acids. The germline V and J ends were trimmed by 8 bases and 6 bases, with 13 bases remaining between them. CDR3 sequence (DNA): TGTGCCAGCTGGCGACAGGCGGCTGAAGCTTTCTTT. It specifies CASWRQAAEAFF.

The gene calls are TRBV4-1 and TRBJ2-1; tentatively, D is TRBD2 (7 bases). The CDR3 spans 17 residues. V was trimmed by 1 base and J by 6 bases, leaving 19 bases between them. The germline gives CDR1 MGHRA, CDR2 YSYEKL. The CDR3, as DNA: TGCGCCAGCAGCCAAGGGGGGGGGCAAGACTTGATCAATGAGCAGTTCTTC. It codes for CASSQGGGQDLINEQFF.

This clone was counted only a few times. V usage is TRBV9 and J usage is TRBJ2-3; 7 nucleotides agree with TRBD2. Losses at the gene ends were 3 bases for V and 2 bases for J; bases not matched to a gene: 12. The CDR3 runs 17 residues. In germline, CDR1 is SGDLS, CDR2 YYNGEE. CDR3 DNA sequence: TGTGCCAGCAGCGGGGGGGGGTCCTTGAGCTTCACAGATACGCAGTATTTT. The encoded protein is CASSGGGSLSFTDTQYF.

The J gene is TRBJ1-5, the V gene TRBV5-6; a possible D gene is TRBD1 (5 bases). The CDR3 is 15 residues long. V was shortened by 0 bases and J by 2 bases, with 9 bases between the two germline ends. Germline V gives CDR1 SGHDT, CDR2 YYEEEE. CDR3 residues: CASSLGWTRNQPQHF. As DNA, the CDR3 is TGTGCCAGCAGCTTGGGTTGGACACGCAATCAGCCCCAGCATTTT. The entire variable domain, with the rest obtained from reference TRBV5-6 and TRBJ1-5, is as follows: DAGVTQSPTHLIKTRGQQVTLRCSPKSGHDTVSWYQQALGQGPQFIFQYYEEEERQRGNFPDRFSGHQFPNYSSELNVNALLLGDSALYLCASSLGWTRNQPQHFGDGTRLSIL.

J is TRBJ1-6 and V is TRBV7-6; 7 nucleotides line up with TRBD1. This CDR3 comprises 14 residues. The germline V gene encodes CDR1 SGHVS and CDR2 FNYEAQ. The junction had 8 bases not matched to a gene; V was cut back by 1 base and J by 14 bases. CDR3 nucleotide sequence: TGTGCCAGCAGCTTAGACAGGGGACCATGTTCCCTCCACTTT. Translation: CASSLDRGPCSLHF.

V and J are TRBV5-1 and TRBJ2-7, with 7 bases identical to TRBD1. The V and J ends lost 3 bases and 3 bases, in that order; junction bases with no gene match: 6. Germline V CDR1 and CDR2: SGHRS, YFSETQ. There are 14 residues in the CDR3. CDR3 protein: CASSSLNRGYEQYF. The CDR3 DNA is TGCGCCAGCAGCTCGCTAAACAGGGGCTACGAGCAGTACTTC.

This sequence joins TRBV9 and TRBJ2-7, with 9 bases aligning to TRBD2. The junction had 7 bases not matched to a gene; V was cut back by 0 bases and J by 6 bases. The germline CDR1 and CDR2 sequences are SGDLS and YYNGEE. The CDR3 is 15 amino acids. CDR3 sequence: CASSVAASGIFEQYF. DNA of the CDR3: TGTGCCAGCAGCGTAGCAGCTAGCGGGATCTTCGAGCAGTACTTC.

Turning to this clone: Sequence at one end of the junction differs from germline and may be a read error. This rearrangement joins TRBV20-1 to TRBJ1-1, with unresolved D. Looked up from germline, CDR1 is DFQATT and CDR2 is SNEGSKA (reference sequence). CDR3 length equals 10 residues. CDR3 sequence: CSAGDAEAFF. The CDR3 DNA follows: TGCAGTGCTGGAGACGCTGAAGCTTTCTTT.

This rearrangement joins TRBV25-1 to TRBJ2-5, with 7 bases matching TRBD2. Germline V gene data show CDR1 as MGHDK and CDR2 as SYGVNS. This CDR3 has 14 amino acids. The J segment lost 1 base and the V segment lost 4 bases, leaving 3 bases of the junction unmatched. The CDR3 is CASSGLAAQETQYF. CDR3 DNA sequence: TGTGCCAGCAGTGGGCTAGCGGCCCAAGAGACCCAGTACTTC.

This clone occurred a few times. J is TRBJ1-1 and V is TRBV6-6; tentative D call: TRBD1 (6 bases). Trimming stripped 2 bases from V and 1 base from J, with 11 bases between. The V gene's germline CDR1 is MNHNY and CDR2 SVGAGI (reference sequence). The CDR3 runs 15 residues. DNA for the CDR3: TGTGCCAGCAGTTACCGGGACACCCGGAACACTGAAGCTTTCTTT. This translates into CASSYRDTRNTEAFF.

This clone was found a few times. V and J are TRBV2 and TRBJ2-1, with TRBD2 matching over 13 bases. Trimming cost V 6 bases and J 8 bases; bases outside gene matches: 7. Germline values: CDR1 SNHLY, CDR2 FYNNEI. The CDR3 runs 15 residues. CDR3 in DNA: TGTGCCAGCAGGGAACTAGCGGGAGGGATCCATGAGCAGTTCTTC. Encoded protein: CASRELAGGIHEQFF.

The chain combines TRBV28 with TRBJ2-3, with TRBD2 matching over 8 bases. Trimming cost V 2 bases and J 6 bases; bases outside gene matches: 7. Germline CDR1 MDHEN, CDR2 SYDVKM. The length of the CDR3 is 15 residues. CDR3 amino acids: CASSLTAGGPDTQYF. DNA of the CDR3: TGTGCCAGCAGTTTAACGGCGGGAGGCCCCGATACGCAGTATTTT. The full variable domain, its missing parts supplied by reference TRBV28 and TRBJ2-3, is DVKVTQSSRYLVKRTGEKVFLECVQDMDHENMFWYRQDPGLGLRLIYFSYDVKMKEKGDIPEGYSVSREKKERFSLILESASTNQTSMYLCASSLTAGGPDTQYFGPGTRLTVL.

This clone has a single count. This chain links TRBV20-1 with TRBJ1-2; D is unclear. V was trimmed by 5 bases and J by 5 bases, leaving 9 bases between them. CDR3 length: 11 residues. Germline lookup yields CDR1 DFQATT and CDR2 SNEGSKA (reference sequence). The CDR3 coding sequence is TGCAGTGCTGCGGGAGGATATGGCTACACCTTC. It codes for CSAAGGYGYTF.

This clone was found a few times. The V and J genes are TRBV7-3 and TRBJ1-1, with TRBD1 identical over 9 bases. Germline V lookup: CDR1 SGHTA, CDR2 FQGTGA. After removal of 5 bases from V and 6 bases from J, the junction contained 7 bases not matched to a gene. The CDR3 runs 14 residues. The CDR3, as DNA: TGTGCCAGCAGCAGAGGGACAGGGCCGGCTGAAGCTTTCTTT. It specifies CASSRGTGPAEAFF.

The chain joins TRBV9 to TRBJ1-2; 8 nucleotides line up with TRBD1. Germline V gene sequence: CDR1 SGDLS, CDR2 YYNGEE. V was pared by 4 bases and J by 6 bases, with 14 bases of the junction left unmatched. There are 16 residues in the CDR3. The CDR3 sequence is CASSIQTGEGSHGYTF. The CDR3 coding sequence is TGTGCCAGCAGCATACAGACAGGGGAGGGAAGCCATGGCTACACCTTC.

This chain uses TRBV18 with TRBJ1-4; the match to TRBD1 covers 10 bases. The V segment lost 3 bases and the J segment 6 bases; nucleotides outside the gene matches: 4. This CDR3 region has 15 residues. Germline V lookup: CDR1 KGHSH, CDR2 LQKENI. The CDR3 reads CASSPTGGRDEKLFF. The CDR3 region has the DNA TGTGCCAGCTCACCGACAGGGGGCAGGGATGAAAAACTGTTTTTT.

The chain has TRBV6-5 and TRBJ1-1; 8 nucleotides agree with TRBD1. The CDR3 loop spans 16 amino acids. V lost 2 bases and J lost 2; bases outside the gene matches: 7. The germline CDR1 and CDR2 sequences are MNHEY and SVGAGI. CDR3: CASSYGAGGLNTEAFF. In DNA form, the CDR3 reads TGTGCCAGCAGTTACGGTGCAGGGGGCTTAAACACTGAAGCTTTCTTT.

The rearrangement joins TRBV6-5 to TRBJ2-7; 8 positions match TRBD2. Germline V gene data show CDR1 as MNHEY and CDR2 as SVGAGI. J was trimmed by 4 bases and V by 8 bases; bases with no gene match: 4. The CDR3 contains 12 residues. CDR3 residues: CASGRGAYEQYF. CDR3 bases: TGTGCCAGCGGGCGGGGGGCTTACGAGCAGTACTTC.

The table lists this clone with a few counts. The J gene is TRBJ1-4, the V gene TRBV5-4; 8 bases map to TRBD1. V shed 4 bases and J 5 bases; nucleotides not matched to a gene: 7. Germline-derived CDR1 and CDR2 are SGHNT and YYREEE (reference sequence). The CDR3 loop spans 15 amino acids. The CDR3 sequence: CASSPGQGRNEKLFF. Written as DNA, the CDR3 is TGTGCCAGCAGCCCCGGACAGGGAAGAAATGAAAAACTGTTTTTT. The full variable domain, rest sourced from reference TRBV5-4 and TRBJ1-4, is ETGVTQSPTHLIKTRGQQVTLRCSSQSGHNTVSWYQQALGQGPQFIFQYYREEENGRGNFPPRFSGLQFPNYSSELNVNALELDDSALYLCASSPGQGRNEKLFFGSGTQLSVL.